This T cell receptor (beta chain) appears in the sequencing data of a study of memory CD4+ T cells and cytomegalovirus serostatus (dated by TCRdb to between 2018 and 2021). Concerning the study at large: The 33 healthy Belgian adults in the cohort included 9 who were CMV seropositive and roughly 25 who were CMV seronegative. CD4+ memory TCRbeta repertoires of a Belgian cohort with known cytomegalovirus serostatus were sequenced in order to replicate a published TCR-based CMV serostatus classifier.

As regards this clone: The antigen it binds to is not known. Per-nucleotide qualities are absent, and no much larger clonotype sits a single base away.

The Quick-DNA Microprep Kit was used to extract genomic DNA from the sorted cells. Amplification of TCRbeta DNA was done with the immunoSEQ hsTCRbeta kit, following the protocol from the manufacturer. An Illumina MiSeq instrument was used to sequence the TCRbeta libraries. The paper's data handling went like this. Removing out-of-frame sequences left 2 million to 2.5 million distinct TCRbeta sequences, an average of about 70,000 per individual. Each individual was scored by the count of about 150 previously reported CMV-associated TCRbeta sequences and the total productive distinct TCRbeta count. A beta-binomial model was reimplemented in Python, and random forests from scikit-learn, run with default parameters, were trained on data from the US cohort. Classifier performance on the Belgian cohort was summarized as median AUC with percentile confidence intervals calculated over 10,000 bootstrap iterations. TCRdb's version of the immuneACCESS table is confined to in-frame rearrangements and falls short of the full clone set. An unresolved V gene accounts for under half of the shortfall where checked; the remainder is of unknown origin. V and J calls and clone size follow that table, whereas D and trimming were derived from the DNA. The sample table lists more than 55,000 clones, approximately 85% of them with a count of one. The ten largest clones add up to roughly 0.95% of the sample.

Its CDR3 holds 14 amino acids, cysteine through phenylalanine. Of all the DNA, just the CDR3 is kept, 42 bases in frame from base 1. From a lookup of the germline V gene, CDR1 and CDR2 are LGHNA and YNFKEQ. Trimming leaves V shorter by 6 bases and J shorter by 6 bases, with the junction holding 4 bases beyond the gene matches. Single viable CD3+CD4+CD8-CD45RO+ cells were sorted as memory CD4+ T cells on a FACSAria II. CMV serostatus was determined with a Roche Elecsys assay detecting serum IgG against CMV pp150, pp28, p38 and p52. After the samples were thawed, total CD4+ T cells were enriched through positive selection using CD4 magnetic microbeads. The samples came from a different study that was designed specifically to examine the CD4+ T cell memory repertoire. Following standard operating procedures, peripheral blood mononuclear cells were isolated and cryopreserved, while serum was kept at -80 degrees C. CD3-PerCP (BW264/56), CD4-APC (RPA-T4), CD45RO-PE (UCHT1) and CD8-Pacific Orange (3B5) antibodies were used for staining, and non-viable cells were excluded with Sytox blue.

Here is what the overall study found, with its caveats: Of under 200 previously reported CMV-associated TCRbeta sequences, about 62 appeared in the CD4+ memory repertoires, each in one to five individuals. On the Belgian cohort, the classifier built on the original framework reached a median bootstrapped AUC of roughly 0.96, with a 95% CI of 0.76-1.00. For predicting CMV serostatus, the median bootstrapped AUC was 0.95 using the original framework and approximately 0.91 using a US-trained random forest. The results were read as suggesting that the CMV-associated TCR signature is, for the most part, present in the CD4+ memory repertoire. Only CD4+CD45RO+ memory cells were sequenced, unlike the original study, which covered naive and memory CD4+ and CD8+ populations.

This receptor was taken from an adult in good health and CMV-seronegative. The chain is made from TRBV4-2 and TRBJ1-6, and 8 bases in between align with TRBD1. Sequenced input: memory CD4+ T cells from blood. CDR3 region: CASSRDRLNSPLHF. The sequence in DNA is TGTGCCAGCAGTCGGGACAGGCTTAATTCACCCCTCCACTTT.